Each of the 10 T cell receptor beta chains below was sequenced from the same sample in a study of breast tumors, draining lymph nodes, adjacent tissues. Samples came from axillary lymph nodes draining the breast cancer. MiXCR, applied by TCRdb to the multiplex PCR reads, yields one record per CDR3 protein. This sample has fewer than 200,000 distinct CDR3 sequences; about 33% occur once, and the top ten carry approximately 4.3%. Sample: axillary lymph node tissue. The receptors shown here come from a female donor with breast cancer. Some clones in this sample may be carry-over from other donors' samples.

This clonotype turned up a few times. With a much larger clone just one base away, this may be a read error. This chain links TRBV5-6 with TRBJ2-7, with no clear D. The germline CDR1 and CDR2 sequences are SGHDT and YYEEEE. This CDR3 comprises 12 residues. Deletions cut 0 bases from V and 6 bases from J, with 7 bases between. The CDR3 sequence is CASSLGVSEQYF. CDR3 bases: TGTGCCAGCAGCTTGGGCGTGTCCGAGCAGTACTTC.

The V call is TRBV15, the J call TRBJ1-4, with 7 bases lining up with TRBD1. The CDR3 length is 15 residues. Germline lookup yields CDR1 LNHNV and CDR2 YYDKDF (reference sequence). After removal of 0 bases from V and 14 bases from J, the junction contained 12 bases not matched to a gene. The CDR3 reads CATSRDKTGRGKLFF. The CDR3 nucleotides read TGTGCCACCAGCAGAGATAAGACAGGGCGCGGAAAGCTGTTTTTT. Looking up the rest from reference TRBV15 and TRBJ1-4 gives the full variable domain: DAMVIQNPRYQVTQFGKPVTLSCSQTLNHNVMYWYQQKSSQAPKLLFHYYDKDFNNEADTPDNFQSRRPNTSFCFLDIRSPGLGDTAMYLCATSRDKTGRGKLFFGSGTQLSVL.

Remarks on this clonotype: A much larger clone differs from this one at a single base, so this may be a read error. The chain carries TRBV6-5 and TRBJ1-5; D is ambiguous. Germline V gene data show CDR1 as MNHEY and CDR2 as SVGAGI. The CDR3 sequence is 13 residues long. The CDR3 DNA reads TGTGCCAGCAGTCACTCGAAGTTTCAGCCCCAGCATTTT. Translation gives CASSHSKFQPQHF.

This clonotype was picked up many times. The chain has TRBV11-1 and TRBJ2-7; the D is unclear. Trimming removed 4 bases from V and 7 bases from J, with 8 bases in between. CDR1 is SGHAT, CDR2 FQDESV, per germline (reference sequence). The CDR3 spans 11 residues. The DNA for the CDR3 is TGTGCCAGCAGCTCGAGTCTTGAGCAGTACTTC. It specifies CASSSSLEQYF.

For this clonotype: This clone may be a read error of a much larger clone one base away. This chain uses TRBV14 with TRBJ2-2; 8 nucleotides match TRBD1. The germline gives CDR1 SGHDN, CDR2 FVKESK. The CDR3 sequence is 16 residues long. DNA of the CDR3: TGTGCCAGCAGCCAAACCGGACAGGGTTGGACCGGGGCGCTGTTTTTT. This codes for CASSQTGQGWTGALFF.

This clonotype was detected many times. This chain connects TRBV9 to TRBJ2-6; D is unclear. The V end lost 3 bases, the J end lost 5 bases, and 15 bases lay between the germline ends. This CDR3 has 16 residues. From germline, CDR1 is SGDLS and CDR2 YYNGEE. CDR3 protein: CASSGETVRWANVLTF. CDR3 DNA: TGTGCCAGCAGCGGCGAAACAGTGCGCTGGGCCAACGTCCTGACTTTC. Full variable domain (remainder filled in from reference TRBV9 and TRBJ2-6): DSGVTQTPKHLITATGQRVTLRCSPRSGDLSVYWYQQSLDQGLQFLIQYYNGEERAKGNILERFSAQQFPDLHSELNLSSLELGDSALYFCASSGETVRWANVLTFGAGSRLTVL.

The chain carries TRBV6-5 and TRBJ1-2; 9 bases are shared with TRBD1. The junction had 7 bases not matched to a gene; V was cut back by 2 bases and J by 3 bases. CDR3 size: 16 residues. CDR1 and CDR2 (germline): MNHEY, SVGAGI. CDR3 region: CASSYMGTGRDYGYTF. The CDR3 bases are TGTGCCAGCAGTTACATGGGGACAGGGCGAGACTATGGCTACACCTTC.

The J gene is TRBJ2-7, the V gene TRBV9; tentatively, D is TRBD1 (5 bases). Trimming stripped 1 base from V and 0 bases from J, with 11 bases between. This CDR3 has 15 amino acids. Germline-derived CDR1 and CDR2 are SGDLS and YYNGEE. The CDR3 here is CASSVSFGASYEQYF. CDR3 in DNA: TGTGCCAGCAGCGTATCTTTTGGGGCCTCCTACGAGCAGTACTTC.

This clonotype appeared many times. The CDR3 nucleotides read TGTGCCAGCAGCTTAGGTCCTTCCACAGATACGCAGTATTTT. Residues: CASSLGPSTDTQYF. The V call is TRBV7-8, the J call TRBJ2-3; D gene uncertain. Germline V gene sequence: CDR1 SGHVS, CDR2 FQNEAQ. The CDR3 has 14 amino acids. Trimming removed 1 base at V and 2 bases at J, with 7 bases between. Looking up the rest from reference TRBV7-8 and TRBJ2-3 gives the full variable domain: GAGVSQSPRYKVAKRGQDVALRCDPISGHVSLFWYQQALGQGPEFLTYFQNEAQLDKSGLPSDRFFAERPEGSVSTLKIQRTQQEDSAVYLCASSLGPSTDTQYFGPGTRLTVL.

The chain employs TRBV6-6 and TRBJ1-1; D remains ambiguous. CDR1 and CDR2 (germline): MNHNY, SVGAGI (reference sequence). The CDR3 loop spans 15 amino acids. V was trimmed by 0 bases and J by 4 bases, leaving 12 bases between them. The CDR3 DNA reads TGTGCCAGCAGTTACTCGACGATAGGTAGCACTGAAGCTTTCTTT. It specifies CASSYSTIGSTEAFF.